The 3 T cell receptor beta chains reported below all come from one sample, sequenced in a study of control samples from healthy donors and cancer patients. Using immunoSEQ multiplex PCR, the repertoire was profiled, and TCRdb retains in-frame clones only, with some absent. This sample carries 200,000 to 250,000 clones, roughly 94% of them seen once, and the ten largest clones take roughly 1.6%. The specimen sequenced was blood. The receptors come from a man aged 50 to 59 in good health.

The chain links TRBV29-1 to TRBJ2-1; 7 positions match TRBD1. The trim removed 7 bases at V and 3 bases at J, leaving 9 bases unmatched. CDR1 and CDR2 (germline): SQVTM, ANQGSEA. The CDR3 extends over 14 amino acids. CDR3 in amino acids: CSGGRDRYYNEQFF. CDR3 in DNA: TGCAGCGGGGGCCGGGACAGATACTACAATGAGCAGTTCTTC.

The genes are TRBV5-5 and TRBJ1-1; 9 nucleotides agree with TRBD1. The CDR3 has 15 residues. The V gene end was trimmed by 0 bases and the J gene end by 6 bases; junction bases not matched to a gene: 6. Germline CDR1 SGHKS, CDR2 YYEKEE (reference sequence). This CDR3 reads CASSLEGTGSAEAFF. DNA of the CDR3: TGTGCCAGCAGCTTGGAAGGGACAGGGTCTGCTGAAGCTTTCTTT.

V and J are TRBV18 and TRBJ2-7; the D is unclear. This CDR3 contains 15 residues. V shed 3 bases and J shed 6 bases, with 18 bases lying between them. CDR1 and CDR2 (germline): KGHSH, LQKENI. The CDR3 spells CASSPSSTPFGEQYF. DNA for the CDR3: TGTGCCAGCTCACCTTCATCTACCCCATTCGGCGAGCAGTACTTC.